This T cell receptor beta chain was identified in a study of identical twins. Findings and limits, study-wide: Models predicted less out-of-frame TCR alpha sharing in monozygotic twins than was found.

Addition of a universal primer site occurred through template switching, and cDNA carried unique molecular identifiers. TCRdb fed the 5' RACE reads into MiXCR, producing one record per CDR3 protein. The sample records 250,000 or so distinct CDR3 sequences, roughly 8% being singletons. This clonotype was counted many times. What it recognizes is unknown. CDR1 is LNHNV, CDR2 YYDKDF, per germline (reference sequence). V was clipped by 1 base and J by 0 bases, with 6 bases between them. This CDR3 spans 15 amino acids. The sample also formed part of further work on yellow fever vaccine responses in identical twins. That paper adds: Reportedly, the T cell response mounted by twins to vaccine seemed partly convergent, partly personalized.

The sample consisted of CD8+ T cells sorted from blood. This receptor was identified in a woman in her late teens or twenties in good health. The chain joins TRBV15 to TRBJ2-2, with TRBD1 as a possible D gene (5 bases). In DNA form, the CDR3 reads TGTGCCACCAGCAGAGGACAGACGAACACCGGGGAGCTGTTTTTT. Encoded protein: CATSRGQTNTGELFF.